The 32 T cell receptor beta chains below were found in one sample sequenced in a study of glioma-infiltrating T cells. The iRepertoire nested amplicon-rescue multiplex PCR amplified TCR alpha and beta CDR3s from RNA. TCRdb passed the multiplex PCR reads through MiXCR, listing each CDR3 protein once. Counted here are about 20,000 distinct CDR3 sequences, 20% to 25% occurring once; the ten biggest clones make up around 12%. What was sequenced was glioma tissue, nonneoplastic brain tissue, or PBMCs (not recorded which). The source of these receptors is a human donor with low-grade glioma or glioblastoma, undergoing nonglioma brain surgery, or in good health (not recorded which).

This clonotype occurred many times. The chain joins TRBV7-9 to TRBJ1-5; TRBD1 matches 7 bases. With V trimmed by 2 bases and J by 7 bases, 2 bases remained unmatched. Germline lookup yields CDR1 SEHNR and CDR2 FQNEAQ (reference sequence). This CDR3 contains 13 residues. This CDR3 is CASSLLQGQPQHF. CDR3 nucleotides: TGTGCCAGCAGCTTACTACAGGGGCAGCCCCAGCATTTT.

This clonotype occurred many times. The chain is built from TRBV20-1 and TRBJ2-1; D remains unclear. CDR3 length: 13 residues. V lost 0 bases to trimming and J lost 13 bases, with 16 bases between them. CDR1 and CDR2 from the germline V gene are DFQATT and SNEGSKA (reference sequence). In DNA, the CDR3 is TGCAGTGCTAGAGATGATGGCACCCCCATTCAGTTCTTC. It yields the protein CSARDDGTPIQFF.

On this clonotype: Relative to the germline gene, one junction end is altered; a read error may explain this. This chain links TRBV7-2 with TRBJ2-3, with D unclear. The germline gives CDR1 SGHTA, CDR2 FQGNSA. The CDR3 has 13 amino acids. The CDR3 DNA follows: TGTGCCAGCGGCCCCTACCGCACAGATACGAAGTATTTT. It is translated as CASGPYRTDTKYF.

Concerning this clonotype itself: One base away lies a much larger clone, so this may be a sequencing read error. This chain connects TRBV29-1 to TRBJ1-5; D uncertain. The germline V gene encodes CDR1 SQVTM and CDR2 ANQGSEA. This CDR3 region has 13 residues. CDR3 DNA sequence: TGCAGAGTTGGACTGGAGACCACTGGGACCCAGCATTTT. Amino acid sequence: CRVGLETTGTQHF.

The chain recombines TRBV27 with TRBJ2-7, with 7 bases that match TRBD1. V trimming: 0 bases; J trimming: 3 bases; junction bases outside the gene matches: 8. CDR1 is MNHEY and CDR2 is SMNVEV in the germline V gene (reference sequence). The CDR3 runs 16 residues. The CDR3 DNA reads TGTGCCAGCAGTTTATCGGGGCAGGCAGGGGGCTACGAGCAGTACTTC. Encoded protein: CASSLSGQAGGYEQYF.

This clonotype appeared many times. The rearrangement joins TRBV28 to TRBJ2-1, with D tentatively TRBD1 or TRBD2 (7 bases each). Trimming removed 3 bases at V and 7 bases at J, with 16 bases between. CDR1 and CDR2 from the germline V gene are MDHEN and SYDVKM. This CDR3 region has 15 residues. CDR3 in amino acids: CASSLRRQGLNEQFF. Written as DNA, the CDR3 is TGTGCCAGCAGTTTGCGTCGACAGGGACTAAATGAGCAGTTCTTC.

There are a few counts of this clonotype. This may be a read error: a much more frequent sequence differs by one nucleotide. The J gene is TRBJ2-7, the V gene TRBV6-2 or TRBV6-3; 7 bases line up with TRBD1. The length of the CDR3 is 13 residues. Germline values: CDR1 MNHEY, CDR2 SVGEGT. J gave up 0 bases and V 6 bases, and 2 bases lay outside the gene matches. This CDR3 reads CASRRQGSYEQYF. The CDR3 DNA follows: TGTGCCAGCAGAAGACAGGGCTCCTACGAGCAGTACTTC.

The chain joins TRBV3-1 to TRBJ1-2; maybe TRBD1 (5 bases). CDR3 length: 14 amino acids. The ends were cut back, 4 bases at V and 5 bases at J, with 14 bases in the middle. Germline V gene sequence: CDR1 LGHDT, CDR2 YNNKEL (reference sequence). The DNA of the CDR3 is TGTGCCAGCAGCCCGGGGACGGAGCAATATGGCTACACCTTC. Protein sequence: CASSPGTEQYGYTF.

At least ten counts were recorded for this clonotype. The rearrangement joins TRBV6-1 to TRBJ2-7, with D hard to call. CDR3 size: 14 residues. Germline CDR1 and CDR2: MNHNS and SASEGT. The ends were cut back, 7 bases at V and 5 bases at J, with 18 bases in the middle. CDR3 sequence reads: CASTLTHLADEQYF. DNA for the CDR3: TGTGCCAGCACTCTAACGCACTTAGCAGACGAGCAGTACTTC.

This clonotype occurred many times. The chain is built from TRBV6-1 and TRBJ2-1, with D possibly being TRBD1 or TRBD2 (6 bases each). Germline-derived CDR1 and CDR2 are MNHNS and SASEGT. Trimming took 5 bases from V and 2 from J, leaving 13 bases between them. The CDR3 length is 15 residues. The CDR3 DNA reads as TGTGCCAGCAGTCCCGAAGGGGGGCCCTACAATGAGCAGTTCTTC. It is translated as CASSPEGGPYNEQFF.

Here the CDR3 reads CASSQDLAGANYGYTF. The CDR3, as DNA: TGTGCCAGCAGCCAAGATTTGGCAGGAGCTAACTATGGCTACACCTTC. The V gene is TRBV4-2, the J gene TRBJ1-2; D gene ambiguous. The CDR3 length is 16 residues. Germline V CDR1 and CDR2: LGHNA, YNFKEQ. Trimming removed 0 bases at V and 0 bases at J, with 11 bases between.

The V and J genes are TRBV7-9 and TRBJ1-3; weak D call: TRBD1 (6 bases). Germline CDR1 reads SEHNR; CDR2 reads FQNEAQ (reference sequence). This CDR3 is 17 amino acids long. V dropped 4 bases and J dropped 3 bases, with 19 bases sitting between them. The DNA for the CDR3 is TGTGCCAGCAGCTATGGCCAGGGGAAGGTTGGTGGAAACACCATATATTTT. Amino acid sequence: CASSYGQGKVGGNTIYF.

This clonotype occurred many times. The V gene is TRBV7-2, the J gene TRBJ1-2; TRBD1 is a possible D gene (5 bases). The germline gives CDR1 SGHTA, CDR2 FQGNSA. The V end lost 1 base, the J end lost 0 bases, and 9 bases lay between the germline ends. The CDR3 loop spans 15 amino acids. CDR3: CASSLVATANYGYTF. The CDR3 DNA sequence: TGTGCCAGCAGCTTAGTAGCGACAGCTAACTATGGCTACACCTTC.

On this clonotype itself: A much larger clone lies a single base off, so this may be a read error. The chain couples TRBV7-2 to TRBJ1-6, with unresolved D. The CDR3 extends over 12 amino acids. The germline V gene has CDR1 SGHTA and CDR2 FQGNSA. The CDR3 sequence: CASSFNREPIHF. CDR3 in DNA: TGTGCCAGCAGCTTTAATAGAGAACCCATCCACTTT.

The rearrangement links TRBV29-1 to TRBJ2-5; weak D call: TRBD1 (5 bases). CDR1 SQVTM and CDR2 ANQGSEA come from the germline V gene. The CDR3 totals 12 residues. The V end was cut by 4 bases, the J end by 1 base, with 7 bases between. CDR3: CSVGQTQETQYF. For the CDR3, the DNA is TGCAGCGTTGGACAGACCCAAGAGACCCAGTACTTC.

The sample holds a few counts of this clonotype. The genes are TRBV12-3 or TRBV12-4 and TRBJ1-1; D is ambiguous. The CDR3 runs to 13 residues. V was clipped by 3 bases and J by 11 bases, with 16 bases between them. CDR3 sequence (DNA): TGTGCCAGCAGTTTCCCGGGGAGAGGTGAGGCTTTCTTT. Amino acids: CASSFPGRGEAFF.

The V call is TRBV20-1, the J call TRBJ1-1, with D unclear. The germline CDR1 and CDR2 sequences are DFQATT and SNEGSKA (reference sequence). This CDR3 is built from 13 residues. Trimming pared 5 bases from V and 5 bases from J, leaving 15 bases between. CDR3 DNA: TGCAGTGCTCGCCCCCCTTGGAGGACTGAAGCTTTCTTT. It is translated as CSARPPWRTEAFF.

This clonotype appeared a few times. The V call is TRBV12-3 or TRBV12-4, the J call TRBJ2-7; a possible D gene is TRBD2 (6 bases). The ends were cut back, 3 bases at V and 1 base at J, with 13 bases in the middle. CDR3 length: 15 residues. CDR3 in amino acids: CASSFISGPSYEQYF. The CDR3 bases are TGTGCCAGCAGTTTTATTAGCGGCCCGTCCTACGAGCAGTACTTC.

At least ten counts were recorded for this clonotype. The chain couples TRBV20-1 to TRBJ2-1; D not certain. The CDR3 is made up of 15 amino acids. The germline V gene encodes CDR1 DFQATT and CDR2 SNEGSKA (reference sequence). The V end was cut by 0 bases, the J end by 1 base, with 10 bases between. The CDR3 DNA follows: TGCAGTGCTAGAGAGGGCAGCATTTCCTACAATGAGCAGTTCTTC. This codes for CSAREGSISYNEQFF.

About this clonotype: Given a much more abundant clone one base away, this may be a read error. The rearrangement joins TRBV4-1 to TRBJ2-1, with a weak D call TRBD1 (6 bases). This CDR3 spans 16 amino acids. Deletions cut 0 bases from V and 3 bases from J, with 12 bases between. Germline-derived CDR1 and CDR2 are MGHRA and YSYEKL. The CDR3 nucleotides read TGCGCCAGCAGCCAAGATCGGAACAGGGACTACAATGAGCAGTTCTTC. It translates to CASSQDRNRDYNEQFF.

The chain links TRBV20-1 to TRBJ2-5; D is undetermined. CDR1 DFQATT and CDR2 SNEGSKA come from the germline V gene (reference sequence). This CDR3 is built from 14 residues. The V gene lost 5 bases and the J gene lost 3 bases, with 16 bases spanning the gap. CDR3 nucleotides: TGCAGTGCTTCCCCTTTGGGCATGGAAGAGACCCAGTACTTC. As protein: CSASPLGMEETQYF.

This clonotype has ten or more counts. The V call is TRBV6-2 or TRBV6-3, the J call TRBJ2-7; D is possibly TRBD2 (5 bases). Per the germline V gene, CDR1 is MNHEY and CDR2 is SVGEGT. V lost 0 bases, J lost 8 bases, and 11 bases lay in between. The CDR3 contains 13 residues. CDR3 sequence reads: CASSYSTEGKQYF. CDR3 DNA: TGTGCCAGCAGTTACTCCACAGAGGGTAAGCAGTACTTC.

This clonotype came up many times. V gene TRBV27 combines with J gene TRBJ2-7, with D perhaps TRBD1 (5 bases). Germline loops: CDR1 MNHEY, CDR2 SMNVEV (reference sequence). The V end was cut by 3 bases, the J end by 3 bases, with 15 bases between. CDR3 size: 15 residues. In nucleotides, the CDR3 is TGTGCCAGCAGTTTTGGTGGGTCCGGACACTACGAGCAGTACTTC. It specifies CASSFGGSGHYEQYF.

There are many counts of this clonotype. V is TRBV6-1 and J is TRBJ2-7; no reliable D call. The CDR3 length is 13 residues. Germline CDR1 and CDR2: MNHNS and SASEGT. V gave up 4 bases and J gave up 1 base, with 8 bases separating them. CDR3 sequence reads: CASSGSQSYEQYF. The DNA for the CDR3 is TGTGCCAGCAGTGGCAGCCAATCCTACGAGCAGTACTTC.

At least ten counts were recorded for this clonotype. V gene TRBV20-1 combines with J gene TRBJ2-1; D remains ambiguous. This CDR3 is built from 12 residues. Deletions cut 5 bases from V and 8 bases from J, with 13 bases between. Germline lookup yields CDR1 DFQATT and CDR2 SNEGSKA (reference sequence). The CDR3 nucleotides are TGCAGTGCTCCATGGGGTAGCCATGAGCAGTTCTTC. It yields the protein CSAPWGSHEQFF.

As concerns this clonotype: A much larger clone is a single base away; this may be a read error. The rearrangement links TRBV7-2 to TRBJ1-2; weak D call: TRBD1 (6 bases). The CDR3 totals 13 residues. In germline, CDR1 is SGHTA, CDR2 FQGNSA. The ends were cut back, 5 bases at V and 2 bases at J, with 9 bases in the middle. For the CDR3, the DNA is TGTACCAGCAGCCGTACAGGGAACTATGGCTACACCTTC. As protein: CTSSRTGNYGYTF. Full variable domain (rest looked up from reference TRBV7-2 and TRBJ1-2): GAGVSQSPSNKVTEKGKDVELRCDPISGHTALYWYRQSLGQGLEFLIYFQGNSAPDKSGLPSDRFSAERTGGSVSTLTIQRTQQEDSAVYLCTSSRTGNYGYTFGSGTRLTVV.

Ten or more counts support this clonotype. One base away lies a much larger clone, so this may be a sequencing read error. The chain has TRBV7-2 and TRBJ2-3; no reliable D call. The germline V gene encodes CDR1 SGHTA and CDR2 FQGNSA. The CDR3 covers 15 residues. CDR3 sequence: CARSSQTLSTDTQYF. The CDR3 coding sequence is TGTGCCCGCAGCTCTCAGACTCTTAGCACAGATACGCAGTATTTT.

V usage is TRBV29-1 and J usage is TRBJ1-1, with unresolved D. CDR1 and CDR2 from the germline V gene are SQVTM and ANQGSEA. Trimming stripped 4 bases from V and 4 bases from J, with 13 bases between. The CDR3 is 13 residues long. In DNA form, the CDR3 reads TGCAGCGTTGCCGCCGTCATGGGCACTGAAGCTTTCTTT. As protein: CSVAAVMGTEAFF.

A few counts support this clonotype. The rearrangement uses TRBV19 and TRBJ2-2; D not resolved. CDR1 and CDR2 from the germline V gene are LNHDA and SQIVND (reference sequence). Trimming stripped 11 bases from V and 2 bases from J, with 9 bases between. This CDR3 region has 12 residues. CDR3 nucleotides: TGTGCCTCGGGTCCAAACACCGGGGAGCTGTTTTTT. Its protein is CASGPNTGELFF.

The chain recombines TRBV10-3 with TRBJ1-5, with 7 positions matching TRBD1. The germline gives CDR1 ENHRY, CDR2 SYGVKD. The ends lost 6 bases at V and 4 bases at J; junction bases unmatched: 9. This CDR3 is built from 15 residues. Written as DNA, the CDR3 is TGTGCCATCAGGAACGGGACAGCTATTAATCAGCCCCAGCATTTT. It encodes CAIRNGTAINQPQHF.

This clonotype was detected many times. The V gene is TRBV4-1, the J gene TRBJ2-7; D is perhaps TRBD2 (5 bases). V lost 1 base to trimming and J lost 2 bases, with 9 bases between them. This CDR3 has 14 residues. Germline values: CDR1 MGHRA, CDR2 YSYEKL. CDR3 in DNA: TGCGCCAGCAGCCAAGGACCGGGAACCTACGAGCAGTACTTC. This encodes CASSQGPGTYEQYF.

This clonotype was detected only a few times. V gene TRBV7-3 combines with J gene TRBJ2-3; tentatively, D is TRBD2 (6 bases). V lost 1 base and J lost 0, with 11 bases in between. The CDR3 spans 16 residues. Germline V lookup: CDR1 SGHTA, CDR2 FQGTGA. CDR3 nucleotides: TGTGCCAGCAGCTTAATGGCTAGCGAAAGCACAGATACGCAGTATTTT. It codes for CASSLMASESTDTQYF.